Included here is one TCR beta chain sequence, with context. The data were obtained in a study of blood T cell repertoires in COVID-19. Turning to the study itself: Italy, Spain and the United States were the sources of the convalescent and acute COVID-19 samples. T cells, B-cell-depleted T cells, or PBMCs provided the cDNA or gDNA that served as material.

Per the germline V gene, CDR1 is LNHDA and CDR2 is SQIVND (reference sequence). This CDR3 contains 13 residues. Unmatched junction bases numbered 14, after V lost 11 bases and J lost 8 bases. Authors' processing steps: Nucleated cell number was recorded as an estimate derived from reference gene primer amplification. Sequenced by immunoSEQ multiplex PCR; TCRdb stores in-frame clones only, minus some. V and J calls and clone size are given by that table; D and trimming were obtained from the DNA. The data show around 700,000 clones, just under 90% seen once. The specimen sequenced was peripheral blood. The sequence was obtained from a young woman with acute or convalescent COVID-19. The gene calls are TRBV19 and TRBJ1-2; 7 bases line up with TRBD1. This CDR3 is CADTPAGGRGYTF. In DNA, the CDR3 is TGTGCCGACACCCCGGCAGGGGGACGGGGCTACACCTTC. Using reference TRBV19 and TRBJ1-2 for the parts outside the CDR3, the full variable domain is DGGITQSPKYLFRKEGQNVTLSCEQNLNHDAMYWYRQDPGQGLRLIYYSQIVNDFQKGDIAEGYSVSREKKESFPLTVTSAQKNPTAFYLCADTPAGGRGYTFGSGTRLTVV.